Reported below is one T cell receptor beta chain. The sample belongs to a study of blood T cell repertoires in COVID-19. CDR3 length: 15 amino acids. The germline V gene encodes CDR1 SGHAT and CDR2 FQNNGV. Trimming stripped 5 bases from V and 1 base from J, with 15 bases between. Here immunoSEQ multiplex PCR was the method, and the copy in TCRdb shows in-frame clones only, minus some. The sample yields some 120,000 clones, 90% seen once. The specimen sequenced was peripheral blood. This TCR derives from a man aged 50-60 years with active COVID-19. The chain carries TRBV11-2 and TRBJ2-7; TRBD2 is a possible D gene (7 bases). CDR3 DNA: TGTGCCAGCAGCGGGGGGGCAGGGATGTCCTACGAGCAGTACTTC. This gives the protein CASSGGAGMSYEQYF.